Following are 5 T cell receptor beta chains from one sample sequenced in a study of shared clonotypes between healthy human individuals. CD45RO-negative, CCR7-positively selected cells formed the naive CD8 fraction, excluding terminally differentiated effector memory CD45RA+ cells. Measured with immunoSEQ multiplex PCR; TCRdb has only the in-frame clones, and not every one. The sample includes about 2.1 million clones, 85% to 95% of them seen just once. The sequenced material came from naive CD8+ T cells from PBMCs. The receptors shown here come from a man younger than 30 in good health. Some clones in this sample may be carry-over from other donors' samples.

This clone was detected once. Other DNA sequences of this sample code for an identical CDR3. The chain carries TRBV27 and TRBJ2-5; D gene unclear. This CDR3 has 13 residues. From germline, CDR1 is MNHEY and CDR2 SMNVEV (reference sequence). Trimming left V 5 bases short and J 0 bases short, with 7 bases between. The CDR3 protein is CASSPRYQETQYF. DNA of the CDR3: TGTGCCAGCAGTCCCCGGTACCAAGAGACCCAGTACTTC.

The chain uses TRBV28 and TRBJ2-5, with 8 bases fitting TRBD1. V lost 2 bases to trimming and J lost 5 bases; unmatched junction nucleotides: 7. This CDR3 region has 15 residues. CDR1 is MDHEN, CDR2 SYDVKM, per germline. The CDR3 region is CASSLHDRGGETQYF. CDR3 nucleotides: TGTGCCAGCAGTTTACACGACAGGGGTGGGGAGACCCAGTACTTC.

Notes on this clone: In the same sample, other DNA sequences code for this CDR3. The rearrangement links TRBV28 to TRBJ2-7; 7 bases match TRBD2. The CDR3 runs 14 residues. CDR1 and CDR2 from the germline V gene are MDHEN and SYDVKM. V dropped 5 bases and J dropped 0; count of bases not matched to a gene: 4. The CDR3 region is CASSTRGSSYEQYF. DNA for the CDR3: TGTGCCAGCAGTACGCGGGGGAGCTCCTACGAGCAGTACTTC.

The rearrangement uses TRBV28 and TRBJ2-7; D gene ambiguous. Germline CDR1 and CDR2: MDHEN and SYDVKM. The CDR3 is made up of 13 amino acids. V was trimmed by 5 bases and J by 2 bases, leaving 10 bases between them. CDR3 residues: CASSPRFPYEQYF. In DNA form, the CDR3 reads TGTGCCAGCAGTCCTCGGTTCCCCTACGAGCAGTACTTC.

This clone was observed once. This sample also contains other DNA sequences that code for the same CDR3. This chain links TRBV10-1 with TRBJ2-7; possible D gene TRBD1, 5 bases. V was shortened by 0 bases and J by 6 bases, with 9 bases between the two germline ends. This CDR3 region has 13 residues. From germline, CDR1 is WNHNN and CDR2 SYGVQD (reference sequence). In DNA, the CDR3 is TGCGCCAGCAGTGAGTCGATTAGGGGCGAGCAGTACTTC. This codes for CASSESIRGEQYF.